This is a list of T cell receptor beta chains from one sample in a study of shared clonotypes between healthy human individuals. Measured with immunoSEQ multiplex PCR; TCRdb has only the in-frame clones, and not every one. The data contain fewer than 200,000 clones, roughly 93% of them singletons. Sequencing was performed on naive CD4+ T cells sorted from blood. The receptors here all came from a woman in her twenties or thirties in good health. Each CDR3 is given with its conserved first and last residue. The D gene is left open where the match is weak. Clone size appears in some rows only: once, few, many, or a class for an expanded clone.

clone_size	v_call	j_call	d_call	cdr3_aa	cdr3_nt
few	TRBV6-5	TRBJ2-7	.	CASWGREEQYF	TGTGCCAGTTGGGGCAGGGAGGAGCAGTACTTC
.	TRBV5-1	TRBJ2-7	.	CASSRGRVEYF	TGCGCCAGCAGCCGAGGACGCGTCGAGTACTTC
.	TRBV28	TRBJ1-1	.	CASSPHGGPVNSEAFF	TGTGCCAGCAGTCCCCATGGGGGGCCAGTTAATAGTGAAGCTTTCTTT
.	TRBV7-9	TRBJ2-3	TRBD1	CASSLGQGEADTQYF	TGTGCCAGCAGCTTAGGACAGGGTGAGGCAGATACGCAGTATTTT
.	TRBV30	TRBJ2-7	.	CAWAVLLDEQYF	TGTGCCTGGGCCGTACTACTAGACGAGCAGTACTTC
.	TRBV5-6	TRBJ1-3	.	CASSFRVGSGNTIYF	TGTGCCAGCAGCTTCCGCGTTGGTTCGGGAAACACCATATATTTT
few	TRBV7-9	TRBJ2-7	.	CASSFEYEQYF	TGTGCCAGCAGCTTCGAGTACGAGCAGTACTTC
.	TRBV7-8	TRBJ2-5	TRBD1	CASSLGTGNREQYF	TGTGCCAGCAGCTTAGGGACAGGGAACAGAGAGCAGTACTTC
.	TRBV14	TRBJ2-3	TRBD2	CASSPPPSGRPTDTQYF	TGTGCCAGCAGCCCGCCCCCTAGCGGGAGGCCCACAGATACGCAGTATTTT
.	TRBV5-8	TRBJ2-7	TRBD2	CASSSGTSGSYEQYF	TGTGCCAGCAGCTCCGGGACTAGCGGGAGCTACGAGCAGTACTTC
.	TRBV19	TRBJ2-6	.	CASMMVLRPNSGANVLTF	TGTGCCAGTATGATGGTCCTCAGACCGAACTCTGGGGCCAACGTCCTGACTTTC
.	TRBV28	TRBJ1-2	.	CASTRTGANYGYTF	TGTGCCAGCACCAGGACGGGGGCTAACTATGGCTACACCTTC
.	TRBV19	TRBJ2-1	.	CASSIRGSITEQFF	TGTGCCAGTAGTATCCGCGGTTCGATCACTGAGCAGTTCTTC
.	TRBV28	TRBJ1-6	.	CASSFEVLGSPLHF	TGTGCCAGCAGTTTCGAGGTTTTGGGTTCACCCCTCCACTTT
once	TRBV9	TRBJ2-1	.	CASSVEAQSSYNEQFF	TGTGCCAGCAGCGTAGAGGCTCAGAGCTCCTACAATGAGCAGTTCTTC
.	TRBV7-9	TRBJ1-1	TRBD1	CASSGQVNTEAFF	TGTGCCAGCAGCGGACAGGTGAACACTGAAGCTTTCTTT
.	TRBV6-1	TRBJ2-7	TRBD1	CASRGQGSYEQYF	TGTGCCAGCAGGGGACAGGGGTCCTACGAGCAGTACTTC
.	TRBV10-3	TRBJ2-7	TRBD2	CAISESREGYEQYF	TGTGCCATCAGTGAGTCGCGGGAGGGCTACGAGCAGTACTTC
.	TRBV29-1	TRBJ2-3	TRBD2	CSVEGGDTQYF	TGCAGCGTTGAGGGAGGGGATACGCAGTATTTT
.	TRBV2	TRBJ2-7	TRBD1	CASSLDRGASYEQYF	TGTGCCAGCAGTCTCGACAGGGGAGCGTCCTACGAGCAGTACTTC
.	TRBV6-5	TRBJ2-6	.	CASSYSRSGANVLTF	TGTGCCAGCAGTTACTCGCGCTCTGGGGCCAACGTCCTGACTTTC
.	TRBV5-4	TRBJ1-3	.	CASSLEMSSGNTIYF	TGTGCCAGCAGCTTGGAGATGAGCTCTGGAAACACCATATATTTT